This TCR beta chain was retrieved from a study of T cells in Graves' hyperthyroidism and ophthalmopathy. Study conclusions and caveats: A model built on 13 V-J features separated ophthalmopathy from stable hyperthyroidism. Ophthalmopathy was predicted by the model a median of about six months ahead of onset.

The CDR3 runs 18 residues. Germline CDR1 SGHAT, CDR2 FQDESV (reference sequence). Regions amplified from RNA transcripts were the TCR beta CDR3 regions. First-round RT-PCR with HTBI primers amplified the TCR CDR3 region. TCRdb processed the multiplex PCR reads anew with MiXCR; each CDR3 protein has one entry. The data contain approximately 100,000 distinct CDR3 sequences, about half of them singletons. Stability of Graves' hyperthyroidism was defined as absent ophthalmopathy progression within 18 months. On this clonotype: Its antigen is not known. Germline and junction disagree at one end, which may indicate a read error.

The chain has TRBV11-1 and TRBJ2-7; D remains ambiguous. Material: blood. This receptor was identified in a man aged 35-49 years with Graves' hyperthyroidism. In DNA, the CDR3 is TGTGCCAGCAGCGTAGCCGCCTCGAATGAACCAATTCCCTACGAGCAGTACTTC. It is translated as CASSVAASNEPIPYEQYF. Combining the CDR3 with reference TRBV11-1 and TRBJ2-7 gives the whole variable domain EAEVAQSPRYKITEKSQAVAFWCDPISGHATLYWYRQILGQGPELLVQFQDESVVDDSQLPKDRFSAERLKGVDSTLKIQPAELGDSAMYLCASSVAASNEPIPYEQYFGPGTRLTVT.